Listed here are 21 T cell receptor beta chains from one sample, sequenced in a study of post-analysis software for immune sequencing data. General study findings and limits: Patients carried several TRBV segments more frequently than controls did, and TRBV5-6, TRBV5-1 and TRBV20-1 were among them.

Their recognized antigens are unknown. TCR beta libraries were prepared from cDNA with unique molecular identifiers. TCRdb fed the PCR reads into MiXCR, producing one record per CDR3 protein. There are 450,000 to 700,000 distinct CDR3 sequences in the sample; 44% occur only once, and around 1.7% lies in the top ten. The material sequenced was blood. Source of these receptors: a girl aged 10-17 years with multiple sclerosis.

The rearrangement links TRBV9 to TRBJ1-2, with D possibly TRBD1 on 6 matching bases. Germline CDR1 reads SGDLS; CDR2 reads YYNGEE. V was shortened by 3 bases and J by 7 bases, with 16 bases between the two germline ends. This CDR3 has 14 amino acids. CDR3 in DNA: TGTGCCAGCAGCGCCACAGGGCATGAGGCTGGCTACACCTTC. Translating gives CASSATGHEAGYTF.

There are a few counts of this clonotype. The DNA for the CDR3 is TGCAGCGTTGGCGACCTATTAGCTAACTATGGCTACACCTTC. As protein: CSVGDLLANYGYTF. J is TRBJ1-2 and V is TRBV29-1, with D uncertain. CDR3 length: 14 amino acids. CDR1 and CDR2 from the germline V gene are SQVTM and ANQGSEA. V dropped 4 bases and J dropped 0 bases, with 12 bases sitting between them.

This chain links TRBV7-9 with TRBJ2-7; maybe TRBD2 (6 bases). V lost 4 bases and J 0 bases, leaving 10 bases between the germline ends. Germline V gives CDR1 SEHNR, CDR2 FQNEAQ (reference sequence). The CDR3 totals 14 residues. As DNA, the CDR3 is TGTGCCAGCAGCTGGATCGGGGGCTCCTACGAGCAGTACTTC. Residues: CASSWIGGSYEQYF.

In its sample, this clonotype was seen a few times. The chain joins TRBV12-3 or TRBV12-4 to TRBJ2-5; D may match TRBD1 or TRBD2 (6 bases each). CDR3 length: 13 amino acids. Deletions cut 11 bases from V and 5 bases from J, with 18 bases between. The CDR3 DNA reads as TGTGCCGTCGGGGGCGGCTCTTGGGAGACCCAGTACTTC. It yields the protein CAVGGGSWETQYF.

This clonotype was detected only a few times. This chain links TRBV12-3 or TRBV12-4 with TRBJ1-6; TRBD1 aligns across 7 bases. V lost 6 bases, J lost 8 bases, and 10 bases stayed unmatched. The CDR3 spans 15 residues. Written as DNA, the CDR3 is TGTGCCAGCAGAACTGAACAGGGGAAGGATTCACCCCTCCACTTT. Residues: CASRTEQGKDSPLHF.

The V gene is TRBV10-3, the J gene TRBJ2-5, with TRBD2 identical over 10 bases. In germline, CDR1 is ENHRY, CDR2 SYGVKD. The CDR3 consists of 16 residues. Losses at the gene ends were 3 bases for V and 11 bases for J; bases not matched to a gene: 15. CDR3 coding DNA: TGTGCCATCAGTGAATGGGCTAGCGGGAGAGTCGATGAGCAGTACTTC. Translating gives CAISEWASGRVDEQYF.

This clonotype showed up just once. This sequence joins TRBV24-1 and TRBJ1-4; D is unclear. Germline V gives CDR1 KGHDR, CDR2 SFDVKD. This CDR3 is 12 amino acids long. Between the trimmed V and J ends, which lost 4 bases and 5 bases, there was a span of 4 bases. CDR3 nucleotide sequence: TGTGCCACCAGTGAAGGGAATGAAAAACTGTTTTTT. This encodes CATSEGNEKLFF.

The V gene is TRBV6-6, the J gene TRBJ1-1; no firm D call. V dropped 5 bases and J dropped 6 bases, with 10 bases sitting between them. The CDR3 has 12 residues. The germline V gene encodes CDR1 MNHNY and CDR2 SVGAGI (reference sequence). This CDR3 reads CASSPGASEAFF. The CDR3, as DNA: TGTGCCAGCAGTCCGGGAGCTTCTGAAGCTTTCTTT.

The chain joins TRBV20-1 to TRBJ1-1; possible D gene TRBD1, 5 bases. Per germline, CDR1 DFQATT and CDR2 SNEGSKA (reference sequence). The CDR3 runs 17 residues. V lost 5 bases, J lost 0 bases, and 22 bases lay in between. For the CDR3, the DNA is TGCAGTGCTGGATCCCCATATCCAGGGACCATGAACACTGAAGCTTTCTTT. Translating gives CSAGSPYPGTMNTEAFF.

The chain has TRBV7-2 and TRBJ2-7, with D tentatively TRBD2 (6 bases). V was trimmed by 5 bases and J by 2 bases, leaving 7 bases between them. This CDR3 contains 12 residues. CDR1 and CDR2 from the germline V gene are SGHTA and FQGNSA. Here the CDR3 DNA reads TGTGCCAGCAGCGGGACTCCCTACGAGCAGTACTTC. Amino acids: CASSGTPYEQYF. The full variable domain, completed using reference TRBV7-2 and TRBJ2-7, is GAGVSQSPSNKVTEKGKDVELRCDPISGHTALYWYRQSLGQGLEFLIYFQGNSAPDKSGLPSDRFSAERTGGSVSTLTIQRTQQEDSAVYLCASSGTPYEQYFGPGTRLTVT.

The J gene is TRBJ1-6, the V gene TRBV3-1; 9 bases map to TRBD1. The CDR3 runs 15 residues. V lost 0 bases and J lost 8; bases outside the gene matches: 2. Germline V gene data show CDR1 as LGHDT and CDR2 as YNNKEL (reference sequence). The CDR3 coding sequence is TGTGCCAGCAGCCAAGAAGGACAGGGGTATTCACCCCTCCACTTT. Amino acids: CASSQEGQGYSPLHF.

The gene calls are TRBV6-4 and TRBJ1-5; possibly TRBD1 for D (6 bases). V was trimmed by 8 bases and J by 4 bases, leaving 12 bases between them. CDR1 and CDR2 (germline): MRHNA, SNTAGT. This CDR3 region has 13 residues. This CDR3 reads CASGRDINQPQHF. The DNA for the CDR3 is TGTGCCAGCGGCCGGGACATAAATCAGCCCCAGCATTTT.

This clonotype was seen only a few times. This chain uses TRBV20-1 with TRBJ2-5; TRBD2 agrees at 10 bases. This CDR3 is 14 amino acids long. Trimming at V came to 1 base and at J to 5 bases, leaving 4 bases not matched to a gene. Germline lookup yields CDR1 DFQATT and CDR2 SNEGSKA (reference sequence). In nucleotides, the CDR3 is TGCAGTGCTAGAGGGACTAGCGGTTGGGAGACCCAGTACTTC. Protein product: CSARGTSGWETQYF.

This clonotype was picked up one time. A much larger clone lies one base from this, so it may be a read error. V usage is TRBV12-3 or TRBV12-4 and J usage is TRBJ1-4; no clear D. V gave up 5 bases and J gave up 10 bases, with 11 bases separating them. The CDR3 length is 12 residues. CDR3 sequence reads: CASSTTYGKLFF. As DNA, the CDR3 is TGTGCCAGCAGTACCACTTATGGAAAACTGTTTTTT.

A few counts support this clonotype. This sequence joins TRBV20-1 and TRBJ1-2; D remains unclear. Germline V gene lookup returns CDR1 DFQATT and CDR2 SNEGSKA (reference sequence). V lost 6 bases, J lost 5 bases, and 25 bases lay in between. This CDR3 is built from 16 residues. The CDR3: CSAGRDGRRARYGYTF. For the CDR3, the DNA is TGCAGTGCGGGAAGGGATGGCCGGAGGGCGAGGTATGGCTACACCTTC.

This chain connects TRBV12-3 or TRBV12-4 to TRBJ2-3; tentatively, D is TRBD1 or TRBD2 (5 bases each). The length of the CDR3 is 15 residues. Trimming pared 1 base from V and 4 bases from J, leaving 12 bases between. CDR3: CASSLGPGLADTQYF. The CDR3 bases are TGTGCCAGCAGTTTAGGACCGGGGCTGGCAGATACGCAGTATTTT.

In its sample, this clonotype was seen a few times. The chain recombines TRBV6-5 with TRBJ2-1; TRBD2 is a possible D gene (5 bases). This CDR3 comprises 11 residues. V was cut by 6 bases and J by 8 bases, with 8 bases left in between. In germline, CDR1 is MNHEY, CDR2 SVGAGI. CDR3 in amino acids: CASSHGDEQFF. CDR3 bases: TGTGCCAGCAGCCACGGGGATGAGCAGTTCTTC.

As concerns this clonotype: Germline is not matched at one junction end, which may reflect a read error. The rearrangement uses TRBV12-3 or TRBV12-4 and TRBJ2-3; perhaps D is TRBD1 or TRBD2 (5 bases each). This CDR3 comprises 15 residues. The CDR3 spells CASRVGTSRADTQYF. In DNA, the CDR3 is TGTGCCAGCAGGGTCGGGACGTCCAGGGCAGATACGCAATATTTT.

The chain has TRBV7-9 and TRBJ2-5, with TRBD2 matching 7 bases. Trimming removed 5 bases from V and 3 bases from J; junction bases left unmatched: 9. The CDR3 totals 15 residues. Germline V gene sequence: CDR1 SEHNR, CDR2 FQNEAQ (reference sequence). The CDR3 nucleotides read TGTGCCAGCAGCACCCGACTAGCAGTAGAAGAGACCCAGTACTTC. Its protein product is CASSTRLAVEETQYF.

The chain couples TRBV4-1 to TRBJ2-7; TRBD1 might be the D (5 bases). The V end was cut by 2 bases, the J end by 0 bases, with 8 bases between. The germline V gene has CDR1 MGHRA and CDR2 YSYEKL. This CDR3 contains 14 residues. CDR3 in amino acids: CASSQSRDSYEQYF. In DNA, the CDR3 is TGCGCCAGCAGCCAAAGCAGGGACTCCTACGAGCAGTACTTC.

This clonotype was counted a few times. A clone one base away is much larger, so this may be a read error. In nucleotides, the CDR3 is TGCGCCAGCAGCTTGGTTCAGTCCACAGATACGCAGTATTTT. It yields the protein CASSLVQSTDTQYF. V is TRBV5-1 and J is TRBJ2-3, with D uncertain. V was cut by 0 bases and J by 2 bases, with 7 bases left in between. Germline loops: CDR1 SGHRS, CDR2 YFSETQ. The CDR3 has 14 amino acids.